The present entry profiles one T cell receptor (beta chain) with its context. Researchers used 5'RACE with constant-segment primers to make TCR alpha and TCR beta cDNA libraries that carry sample barcodes and UMIs. TCRdb re-called the 5' RACE reads through MiXCR, storing one row per CDR3 protein. The data hold roughly 450,000 distinct CDR3 sequences, with 18% observed a single time. The data belong to a study of T-cell memory formation after mild COVID-19. Study as a whole: Largely, TCR clusters stayed within a single donor.

With V trimmed by 3 bases and J by 6 bases, 4 bases remained unmatched. The CDR3 spans 14 residues. CDR1 SGHTA and CDR2 FQGNSA come from the germline V gene. Sequences were obtained from PBMCs or a T cell subset sorted from them (not recorded which). This receptor was obtained from an adult woman who had mild COVID-19 (a few samples of this study predate the infection). Cell type and time point are not known. J is TRBJ2-1 and V is TRBV7-2; 8 bases are a match to TRBD1. The CDR3 region is CASSLDQGANEQFF. CDR3 bases: TGTGCCAGCAGCTTGGACCAGGGGGCCAATGAGCAGTTCTTC.